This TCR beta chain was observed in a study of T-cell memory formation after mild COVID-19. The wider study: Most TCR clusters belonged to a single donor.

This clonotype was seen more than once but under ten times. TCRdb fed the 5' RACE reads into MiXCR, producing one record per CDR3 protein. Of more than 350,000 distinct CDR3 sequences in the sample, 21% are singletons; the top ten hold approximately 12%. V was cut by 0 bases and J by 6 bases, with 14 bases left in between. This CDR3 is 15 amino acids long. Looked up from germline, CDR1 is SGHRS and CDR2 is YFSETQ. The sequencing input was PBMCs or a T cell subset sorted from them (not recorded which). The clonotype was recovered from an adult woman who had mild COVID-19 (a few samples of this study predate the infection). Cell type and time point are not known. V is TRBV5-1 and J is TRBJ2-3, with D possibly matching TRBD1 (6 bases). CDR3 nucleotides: TGCGCCAGCAGCTTGGGGGACACCCTCTCCGATACGCAGTATTTT. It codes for CASSLGDTLSDTQYF. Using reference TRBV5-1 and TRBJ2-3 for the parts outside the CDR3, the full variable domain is KAGVTQTPRYLIKTRGQQVTLSCSPISGHRSVSWYQQTPGQGLQFLFEYFSETQRNKGNFPGRFSGRQFSNSRSEMNVSTLELGDSALYLCASSLGDTLSDTQYFGPGTRLTVL.